A single sample is the source of the 30 T cell receptor beta chains below, sequenced in a study of blood T cell repertoires in COVID-19. TCRdb's table, derived via immunoSEQ multiplex PCR, lists solely in-frame clones and lacks some. Of approximately 76,000 clones in the sample, approximately 87% are singletons; the top ten hold roughly 18%. Sequenced input: peripheral blood. All receptors come from a man older than 75 in a cohort sampled during active COVID-19.

As for this clone: At the DNA level, this CDR3 is encoded by other sequences in the same sample as well. This sequence joins TRBV19 and TRBJ1-5, with D unclear. Germline V CDR1 and CDR2: LNHDA, SQIVND (reference sequence). V was cut by 1 base and J by 0 bases, with 10 bases left in between. This CDR3 has 16 amino acids. The CDR3 sequence is CASSIAGGYSNQPQHF. The CDR3 DNA reads TGTGCCAGTAGTATAGCGGGAGGCTATAGCAATCAGCCCCAGCATTTT.

The chain links TRBV4-1 to TRBJ1-3, with 8 positions matching TRBD1. CDR3 length: 14 amino acids. CDR1 is MGHRA, CDR2 YSYEKL, per germline. Trimming at V came to 6 bases and at J to 2 bases, leaving 3 bases not matched to a gene. The DNA of the CDR3 is TGCGCCAGCAGGGGGACAGGCCCTGGAAACACCATATATTTT. It translates to CASRGTGPGNTIYF.

The rearrangement joins TRBV10-3 to TRBJ2-3, with no clear D. The germline V gene has CDR1 ENHRY and CDR2 SYGVKD. The CDR3 runs 14 residues. The germline V and J ends were trimmed by 8 bases and 0 bases, with 12 bases remaining between them. The CDR3 DNA follows: TGTGCCATCTCTGAGGCGGCTAGCACAGATACGCAGTATTTT. Amino acid sequence: CAISEAASTDTQYF.

The CDR3 sequence is CASSSDRGRGIAGNTIYF. For the CDR3, the DNA is TGTGCCAGTAGTAGCGACAGGGGCCGAGGTATTGCTGGAAACACCATATATTTT. The rearrangement uses TRBV19 and TRBJ1-3; 8 nucleotides align to TRBD1. J gave up 2 bases and V 4 bases, and 13 bases lay outside the gene matches. CDR1 and CDR2 (germline): LNHDA, SQIVND (reference sequence). The CDR3 is 18 amino acids.

The CDR3 DNA follows: TGTGCCAGCAGTCACCCCTCAGGGGGCAATCAGCCCCAGCATTTT. Translation: CASSHPSGGNQPQHF. The chain is built from TRBV6-2 or TRBV6-3 and TRBJ1-5; possibly TRBD1 for D (6 bases). Germline V gene lookup returns CDR1 MNHEY and CDR2 SVGEGT. This CDR3 is 15 amino acids long. The V end lost 5 bases, the J end lost 2 bases, and 13 bases lay between the germline ends.

This chain joins TRBV7-2 and TRBJ2-3, with a possible D match to TRBD2 (6 bases). Trimming took 5 bases from V and 6 from J, leaving 18 bases between them. The V gene's germline CDR1 is SGHTA and CDR2 FQGNSA. This CDR3 has 15 amino acids. The chain's CDR3 is CASSPWSSGADTQYF. The CDR3 nucleotides read TGTGCCAGCAGCCCCTGGAGTAGCGGTGCCGATACGCAGTATTTT.

This chain links TRBV6-5 with TRBJ2-7; D may be TRBD1 (6 bases). The V and J ends lost 6 bases and 4 bases respectively, with 10 bases between them. Germline loops: CDR1 MNHEY, CDR2 SVGAGI. This CDR3 spans 12 amino acids. For the CDR3, the DNA is TGTGCCAGCAGGGGGGCCATTTACGAGCAGTACGTC. Amino acid sequence: CASRGAIYEQYV.

This chain links TRBV6-6 with TRBJ2-5, with D perhaps matching TRBD1 (6 bases). The CDR3 contains 14 residues. V shed 2 bases and J shed 2 bases, with 9 bases lying between them. From germline, CDR1 is MNHNY and CDR2 SVGAGI (reference sequence). The CDR3 loop is CASSYVTGQETQYF. The CDR3 coding sequence is TGTGCCAGCAGTTACGTAACAGGGCAAGAGACCCAGTACTTC.

V is TRBV27 and J is TRBJ2-3, with a possible D match to TRBD1 (5 bases). Per germline, CDR1 MNHEY and CDR2 SMNVEV (reference sequence). The V and J ends lost 5 bases and 2 bases respectively, with 20 bases between them. This CDR3 has 17 amino acids. The CDR3 is CASSPFRLDSNTDTQYF. CDR3 nucleotides: TGTGCCAGCAGTCCCTTCCGTCTCGACAGCAACACAGATACGCAGTATTTT.

This clone was picked up one time. CDR3 bases: TGTGCCAGCAGCTTAGCGCAGGGCCAGGGCACCGGGGAGCTGTTTTTT. Its translation is CASSLAQGQGTGELFF. V is TRBV7-8 and J is TRBJ2-2, with TRBD1 as a possible D gene (5 bases). V was cut by 0 bases and J by 4 bases, with 12 bases left in between. The germline V gene encodes CDR1 SGHVS and CDR2 FQNEAQ. CDR3 length equals 16 residues. Full variable domain (missing parts from reference TRBV7-8 and TRBJ2-2): GAGVSQSPRYKVAKRGQDVALRCDPISGHVSLFWYQQALGQGPEFLTYFQNEAQLDKSGLPSDRFFAERPEGSVSTLKIQRTQQEDSAVYLCASSLAQGQGTGELFFGEGSRLTVL.

J is TRBJ2-5 and V is TRBV6-2 or TRBV6-3, with TRBD2 identical over 8 bases. Per germline, CDR1 MNHEY and CDR2 SVGEGT. There are 13 residues in the CDR3. V lost 2 bases, J lost 4 bases, and 0 bases stayed unmatched. CDR3 residues: CASSYRGGETQYF. CDR3 coding DNA: TGTGCCAGCAGTTACCGGGGGGGAGAGACCCAGTACTTC.

The chain carries TRBV27 and TRBJ2-1, with 10 bases matching TRBD2. V lost 5 bases to trimming and J lost 7 bases; unmatched junction nucleotides: 8. This CDR3 comprises 15 residues. Germline V gives CDR1 MNHEY, CDR2 SMNVEV (reference sequence). CDR3 in amino acids: CASSVSGGARNEQFF. The CDR3, as DNA: TGTGCCAGCAGTGTCAGCGGGGGGGCGAGAAATGAGCAGTTCTTC.

In its sample, this clone was seen once. This chain uses TRBV2 with TRBJ2-1; 8 bases align to TRBD1. The V gene end was trimmed by 4 bases and the J gene end by 8 bases; junction bases not matched to a gene: 4. CDR1 SNHLY and CDR2 FYNNEI come from the germline V gene. This CDR3 spans 13 amino acids. CDR3 DNA sequence: TGTGCCAGCAGTGGACAGGGGAGCGATGAGCAGTTCTTC. It encodes CASSGQGSDEQFF.

This chain connects TRBV6-1 to TRBJ1-1; no clear D. The CDR3 contains 13 residues. CDR1 is MNHNS, CDR2 SASEGT, per germline. V lost 2 bases, J lost 4 bases, and 8 bases lay in between. The DNA for the CDR3 is TGTGCCAGCAGTGAATTTACAGTCACTGAAGCTTTCTTT. Protein product: CASSEFTVTEAFF.

This chain joins TRBV6-2 or TRBV6-3 and TRBJ2-7; D call uncertain. The CDR3 is 16 amino acids. Trimming pared 0 bases from V and 5 bases from J, leaving 17 bases between. Germline V CDR1 and CDR2: MNHEY, SVGEGT. In DNA form, the CDR3 reads TGTGCCAGCAGTTACTCGTTATTGTCTCTAACTAACGAGCAGTACGTC. Protein sequence: CASSYSLLSLTNEQYV.

The chain employs TRBV5-1 and TRBJ1-2, with D perhaps TRBD1 (6 bases). The CDR3 contains 14 residues. V gave up 5 bases and J gave up 1 base, with 12 bases separating them. The V gene's germline CDR1 is SGHRS and CDR2 YFSETQ. The CDR3 protein is CASRVDRGNYGYTF. CDR3 nucleotide sequence: TGCGCCAGCAGGGTGGACAGAGGTAACTATGGCTACACCTTC.

This rearrangement joins TRBV18 to TRBJ2-5, with 8 bases matching TRBD1. Unmatched junction bases numbered 4, after V lost 3 bases and J lost 4 bases. CDR1 is KGHSH, CDR2 LQKENI, per germline. CDR3 length: 14 residues. The CDR3 here is CASSPGQGRETQYF. CDR3 DNA sequence: TGTGCCAGCTCACCCGGACAGGGAAGAGAGACCCAGTACTTC.

V usage is TRBV6-2 or TRBV6-3 and J usage is TRBJ1-2, with 7 bases that match TRBD1. The CDR3 extends over 14 amino acids. Germline CDR1 reads MNHEY; CDR2 reads SVGEGT. V shed 6 bases and J 5 bases; nucleotides not matched to a gene: 9. CDR3 region: CASSKGQALYGYTF. CDR3 DNA: TGTGCCAGCAGCAAAGGACAGGCGCTATATGGCTACACCTTC.

The V gene is TRBV7-2, the J gene TRBJ2-7; TRBD2 agrees at 10 bases. The ends lost 5 bases at V and 6 bases at J; junction bases unmatched: 7. Germline loops: CDR1 SGHTA, CDR2 FQGNSA. CDR3 size: 14 residues. The CDR3 sequence: CASSPILAGGEQYF. In DNA form, the CDR3 reads TGTGCCAGCAGCCCGATCTTAGCGGGGGGCGAGCAGTACTTC.

V is TRBV18 and J is TRBJ1-5; tentatively, D is TRBD1 (5 bases). The CDR3 loop spans 13 amino acids. Germline V gene data show CDR1 as KGHSH and CDR2 as LQKENI. V gave up 6 bases and J gave up 5 bases, with 11 bases separating them. CDR3 region: CASSGEGDQPQHF. Written as DNA, the CDR3 is TGTGCCAGCTCGGGGGAGGGAGATCAGCCCCAGCATTTT.

The V and J genes are TRBV5-1 and TRBJ1-5; unclear D gene. Germline lookup yields CDR1 SGHRS and CDR2 YFSETQ. The CDR3 totals 18 residues. V lost 2 bases to trimming and J lost 0 bases, with 18 bases between them. The chain's CDR3 is CASSFSRSRGYSNQPQHF. The DNA of the CDR3 is TGCGCCAGCAGCTTTTCACGGAGTCGGGGTTATAGCAATCAGCCCCAGCATTTT. The full variable domain, with the rest looked up from reference TRBV5-1 and TRBJ1-5, is KAGVTQTPRYLIKTRGQQVTLSCSPISGHRSVSWYQQTPGQGLQFLFEYFSETQRNKGNFPGRFSGRQFSNSRSEMNVSTLELGDSALYLCASSFSRSRGYSNQPQHFGDGTRLSIL.

V usage is TRBV11-2 and J usage is TRBJ2-7; 9 bases are shared with TRBD1. Per germline, CDR1 SGHAT and CDR2 FQNNGV. The CDR3 consists of 14 residues. Trimming took 5 bases from V and 6 from J; bases not matched to a gene: 8. CDR3 in amino acids: CASSPHGTGFEQYF. CDR3 sequence (DNA): TGTGCCAGCAGCCCCCACGGGACAGGGTTCGAGCAGTACTTC. The full variable domain, its missing parts supplied by reference TRBV11-2 and TRBJ2-7, is EAGVAQSPRYKIIEKRQSVAFWCNPISGHATLYWYQQILGQGPKLLIQFQNNGVVDDSQLPKDRFSAERLKGVDSTLKIQPAKLEDSAVYLCASSPHGTGFEQYFGPGTRLTVT.

This chain joins TRBV5-1 and TRBJ1-2, with TRBD1 as a possible D gene (6 bases). V dropped 0 bases and J dropped 8 bases, with 11 bases sitting between them. Looked up from germline, CDR1 is SGHRS and CDR2 is YFSETQ. The CDR3 sequence is 13 residues long. CDR3 loop: CASSLEGTTGYTF. The CDR3 nucleotides read TGCGCCAGCAGCTTGGAGGGGACAACAGGCTACACCTTC.

V usage is TRBV19 and J usage is TRBJ2-2, with D maybe TRBD1 (7 bases). In germline, CDR1 is LNHDA, CDR2 SQIVND (reference sequence). Trimming removed 1 base at V and 1 base at J, with 10 bases between. The CDR3 consists of 16 residues. Written as DNA, the CDR3 is TGTGCCAGTAGTATAGGCGGGACAGTGAACACCGGGGAGCTGTTTTTT. Translation: CASSIGGTVNTGELFF.

This clone was seen only a few times. CDR3 in amino acids: CASSLDGGPDTEAFF. The CDR3 DNA reads as TGTGCCAGCAGCTTAGACGGGGGGCCCGACACTGAAGCTTTCTTT. The chain employs TRBV11-1 and TRBJ1-1; D might be TRBD1 (6 bases). From germline, CDR1 is SGHAT and CDR2 FQDESV (reference sequence). Trimming removed 1 base from V and 3 bases from J, with 12 bases in between. This CDR3 region has 15 residues.

This chain uses TRBV4-1 with TRBJ1-1; 7 bases map to TRBD1. From germline, CDR1 is MGHRA and CDR2 YSYEKL. CDR3 length equals 15 residues. The V gene end was trimmed by 6 bases and the J gene end by 1 base; junction bases not matched to a gene: 8. CDR3 protein: CASRGDRAGNTEAFF. The CDR3 nucleotides read TGCGCCAGCAGGGGAGACAGGGCTGGGAACACTGAAGCTTTCTTT.

The chain joins TRBV24-1 to TRBJ2-5, with no clear D. Trimming shortened V by 2 bases and J by 5 bases, and 8 bases separated the two germline ends. The CDR3 runs 13 residues. Germline values: CDR1 KGHDR, CDR2 SFDVKD. Here the CDR3 reads CATSDWASETQYF. CDR3 DNA sequence: TGTGCCACCAGTGATTGGGCGAGCGAGACCCAGTACTTC.

The chain employs TRBV7-2 and TRBJ1-1, with TRBD1 identical over 7 bases. Germline V gene lookup returns CDR1 SGHTA and CDR2 FQGNSA. The CDR3 has 15 residues. Trimming cost V 5 bases and J 0 bases; bases outside gene matches: 6. This CDR3 is CASSQRGQMNTEAFF. The CDR3 DNA follows: TGTGCCAGCAGCCAACGGGGACAGATGAACACTGAAGCTTTCTTT.

The genes are TRBV11-2 and TRBJ2-2; 8 nucleotides agree with TRBD1. The V gene end was trimmed by 5 bases and the J gene end by 0 bases; junction bases not matched to a gene: 5. This CDR3 is 16 amino acids long. Germline values: CDR1 SGHAT, CDR2 FQNNGV. CDR3 sequence (DNA): TGTGCCAGCAGCCCCAGACAGGGGACGAACACCGGGGAGCTGTTTTTT. Translating it yields CASSPRQGTNTGELFF.

The chain has TRBV2 and TRBJ2-5; 9 bases match TRBD1. The junction had 5 bases not matched to a gene; V was cut back by 6 bases and J by 6 bases. The CDR3 length is 13 residues. Germline V gene lookup returns CDR1 SNHLY and CDR2 FYNNEI. The CDR3 DNA sequence: TGTGCCAGCAGCCTCGGACAGGGGAAGACCCAGTACTTC. As protein: CASSLGQGKTQYF.